This passage covers 23 T cell receptor beta chains from one sample sequenced in a study of persistence of HIV-infected CD4 T cells (dated by TCRdb to the early 2020s). These receptors are not linked to any known antigen. The sample's treatment or condition label, decoded: suppressive antiretroviral therapy. A pool of overlapping 15-mer peptides from HIV-1 Gag, at 0.85 to 1 ug per peptide per mL, was used to stimulate the cells. Memory CD4+ T cells that did not respond, being CD40L-negative, CD69-negative and CD45RO-high, were sorted as memory populations depleted of antigen-responding cells. The immunoSEQ hsTCRB assay version 4, run in survey mode, was used to sequence TCRbeta repertoires from genomic DNA. TCRdb mirrors the immuneACCESS table, restricted to in-frame sequences. Some clones are absent from its copies; in checked studies, under half trace to an unresolved V gene, and the reason for the others is unknown. Here the sample has tens of thousands of clones; approximately 75% occur a single time. The leading ten clones occupy roughly 1.8% of the sample.

This sample comprised CD4+ T cells sorted from PBMCs after roughly 19-hour stimulation, obtained from a patient who received antiretroviral therapy. The cell subset or site label, as the study defines it: CD40L-CD69- CD45RO-high memory CD4 T cells not responding to Gag peptides. The receptor source for this set is an adult man with HIV who was CMV-seropositive.

The genes are TRBV28 and TRBJ1-5, with a possible D match to TRBD1 (6 bases). Trimming took off 7 bases at V and 4 bases at J, with 26 bases between the two ends. CDR1 is MDHEN and CDR2 is SYDVKM in the germline V gene. The length of the CDR3 is 18 residues. Written as DNA, the CDR3 is TGTGCCAGCACGTTGGGTGTGGCCGGATGGGGGCGTAATCAGCCCCAGCATTTT. It is translated as CASTLGVAGWGRNQPQHF.

The rearrangement links TRBV24-1 to TRBJ2-2, with 7 bases fitting TRBD1. V dropped 8 bases and J dropped 6; count of bases not matched to a gene: 11. CDR1 and CDR2 from the germline V gene are KGHDR and SFDVKD. There are 15 residues in the CDR3. In DNA form, the CDR3 reads TGTGCCACCAACAATGCGGCAGGGGGTTCCGGGGAGCTGTTTTTT. Its translation is CATNNAAGGSGELFF.

For the CDR3, the DNA is TGTGCCACCAGCAGAGATCGAACGGGTGGCCTTTCCTACGAGCAGTACTTC. Its translation is CATSRDRTGGLSYEQYF. The chain is built from TRBV15 and TRBJ2-7; D not certain. Trimming cost V 0 bases and J 1 base, with 16 bases left between them. Germline CDR1 reads LNHNV; CDR2 reads YYDKDF (reference sequence). The CDR3 runs 17 residues.

In its sample, this clone was seen a few times. The chain uses TRBV19 and TRBJ2-2, with 9 bases matching TRBD1. The CDR3 extends over 14 amino acids. Germline CDR1 LNHDA, CDR2 SQIVND (reference sequence). The V gene end was trimmed by 3 bases and the J gene end by 7 bases; junction bases not matched to a gene: 3. The CDR3 region is CASSIGTGFGELFF. Here the CDR3 DNA reads TGTGCCAGTAGTATCGGGACAGGGTTCGGGGAGCTGTTTTTT.

The CDR3 spells CSASDPSEQYF. CDR3 in DNA: TGCAGTGCTAGCGACCCTTCGGAGCAGTACTTC. The chain joins TRBV20-1 to TRBJ2-7; no clear D. Trimming pared 3 bases from V and 7 bases from J, leaving 10 bases between. Germline CDR1 is DFQATT and CDR2 is SNEGSKA (reference sequence). CDR3 size: 11 residues.

The V call is TRBV5-1, the J call TRBJ1-1; D is perhaps TRBD1 (6 bases). Germline loops: CDR1 SGHRS, CDR2 YFSETQ. V lost 3 bases, J lost 0 bases, and 12 bases lay in between. The CDR3 consists of 15 residues. This CDR3 is CASSSGDVLNTEAFF. CDR3 nucleotide sequence: TGCGCCAGCAGCTCAGGGGATGTGCTGAACACTGAAGCTTTCTTT.

The chain combines TRBV9 with TRBJ2-3; 9 nucleotides agree with TRBD2. Germline assignment: CDR1 SGDLS and CDR2 YYNGEE. The CDR3 consists of 19 residues. Trimming took 0 bases from V and 0 from J; bases not matched to a gene: 11. CDR3 in amino acids: CASSVGNSGGTSSTDTQYF. The CDR3 DNA reads as TGTGCCAGCAGCGTAGGCAATAGCGGGGGCACATCTAGCACAGATACGCAGTATTTT.

The chain is built from TRBV3-1 (or the pseudogene TRBV3-2) and TRBJ1-3; D is unclear. The ends were cut back, 2 bases at V and 0 bases at J, with 5 bases in the middle. The V gene's germline CDR1 is LGHDT and CDR2 YNNKEL (reference sequence). The CDR3 totals 14 residues. This CDR3 is CASSQSVSGNTIYF. CDR3 sequence (DNA): TGTGCCAGCAGCCAATCAGTCTCTGGAAACACCATATATTTT.

This clone was counted only a few times. J is TRBJ2-7 and V is TRBV9; no definite D call. This CDR3 spans 14 amino acids. Germline V lookup: CDR1 SGDLS, CDR2 YYNGEE. Between the trimmed V and J ends, which lost 0 bases and 5 bases, there was a span of 12 bases. CDR3 in DNA: TGTGCCAGCAGCGTAGGCCGGCCGCCCGACGAGCAGTACTTC. Its translation: CASSVGRPPDEQYF.

The V call is TRBV6-5, the J call TRBJ1-6; 8 bases match TRBD1. The CDR3 runs to 16 residues. J lost 7 bases, V lost 2 bases, and 7 bases had no gene match. Germline assignment: CDR1 MNHEY and CDR2 SVGAGI. The CDR3 here is CASSYLGQGLNSPLHF. CDR3 nucleotide sequence: TGTGCCAGCAGTTACCTCGGACAGGGACTAAATTCACCCCTCCACTTT.

The chain recombines TRBV27 with TRBJ1-5; D gene uncertain. The germline gives CDR1 MNHEY, CDR2 SMNVEV (reference sequence). This CDR3 spans 14 amino acids. V was clipped by 1 base and J by 5 bases, with 9 bases between them. CDR3 amino acids: CASSLFPDYQPQHF. For the CDR3, the DNA is TGTGCCAGCAGTTTATTTCCAGACTATCAGCCCCAGCATTTT.

This chain's CDR3 is CASSFGQGLTYEQYF. CDR3 nucleotide sequence: TGTGCCAGCAGCTTCGGACAGGGGCTAACCTACGAGCAGTACTTC. The J gene is TRBJ2-7, the V gene TRBV5-4; 9 bases fit TRBD1. The CDR3 has 15 residues. Germline CDR1 and CDR2: SGHNT and YYREEE (reference sequence). The V and J ends lost 2 bases and 2 bases, in that order; junction bases with no gene match: 5.

The table lists this clone with a few counts. The rearrangement links TRBV28 to TRBJ2-2; unclear D gene. The CDR3 totals 19 residues. CDR1 and CDR2 from the germline V gene are MDHEN and SYDVKM. The ends were cut back, 4 bases at V and 1 base at J, with 22 bases in the middle. CDR3 coding DNA: TGTGCCAGCAGTTCGCCCGCCCCCATTCGTCATAAGAACACCGGGGAGCTGTTTTTT. Its translation: CASSSPAPIRHKNTGELFF.

This chain links TRBV7-2 with TRBJ1-6, with D hard to call. CDR1 SGHTA and CDR2 FQGNSA come from the germline V gene. V lost 2 bases and J lost 7, with 12 bases in between. This CDR3 has 15 residues. CDR3 residues: CASSLQVGTNSPLHF. CDR3 nucleotide sequence: TGTGCCAGCAGCTTACAGGTCGGCACGAATTCACCCCTCCACTTT.

The chain links TRBV10-2 to TRBJ2-2, with D tentatively TRBD1 (5 bases). In germline, CDR1 is WSHSY, CDR2 SAAADI. Trimming pared 2 bases from V and 2 bases from J, leaving 9 bases between. The CDR3 is 15 amino acids. CDR3 sequence: CASSEGRANTGELFF. The CDR3 DNA is TGCGCCAGCAGTGAGGGCAGGGCTAACACCGGGGAGCTGTTTTTT.

The rearrangement uses TRBV10-2 and TRBJ2-2; D remains ambiguous. Germline CDR1 WSHSY, CDR2 SAAADI. The CDR3 covers 13 residues. V lost 6 bases, J lost 0 bases, and 5 bases lay in between. CDR3 coding DNA: TGCGCCAGCAGCTCTGCGAACACCGGGGAGCTGTTTTTT. This encodes CASSSANTGELFF.

This chain joins TRBV5-5 and TRBJ1-3; no reliable D call. The CDR3 contains 14 residues. V was cut by 2 bases and J by 4 bases, with 10 bases left in between. The germline gives CDR1 SGHKS, CDR2 YYEKEE (reference sequence). CDR3 DNA sequence: TGTGCCAGCAGCTTCTGGACCTCGGGAAACACCATATATTTT. Translating it yields CASSFWTSGNTIYF.

This clone was observed a few times. The J gene is TRBJ1-2, the V gene TRBV5-5; 7 bases are a match to TRBD1. CDR1 and CDR2 (germline): SGHKS, YYEKEE (reference sequence). CDR3 length equals 13 residues. V was clipped by 6 bases and J by 7 bases; unmatched bases: 9. The CDR3 loop reads CASNFGTDPGYTF. Written as DNA, the CDR3 is TGTGCCAGCAACTTCGGGACAGACCCTGGCTACACCTTC.

This chain uses TRBV19 with TRBJ1-2; 8 bases agree with TRBD1. The CDR3 runs 13 residues. Trimming at V came to 2 bases and at J to 8 bases, leaving 4 bases not matched to a gene. CDR1 LNHDA and CDR2 SQIVND come from the germline V gene (reference sequence). The CDR3 here is CASSIQGAVGYTF. CDR3 in DNA: TGTGCCAGTAGTATACAGGGGGCTGTAGGCTACACCTTC.

CDR3 protein: CASSPRPAREGYTEAFF. The CDR3 DNA follows: TGCGCCAGCAGCCCGCGTCCGGCAAGGGAGGGGTACACTGAAGCTTTCTTT. This chain uses TRBV4-1 with TRBJ1-1; TRBD1 might be the D (5 bases). CDR1 MGHRA and CDR2 YSYEKL come from the germline V gene. The V end was cut by 4 bases, the J end by 3 bases, with 21 bases between. This CDR3 spans 17 amino acids.

The genes are TRBV4-2 and TRBJ1-4; D may be TRBD1 (6 bases). The CDR3 runs 16 residues. V shed 4 bases and J shed 8 bases, with 20 bases lying between them. From germline, CDR1 is LGHNA and CDR2 YNFKEQ. The CDR3 DNA follows: TGTGCCAGCAGCCGAACAGGACAGACTGGAGGCGAAAAACTGTTTTTT. This gives the protein CASSRTGQTGGEKLFF.

J is TRBJ1-2 and V is TRBV5-4; no reliable D call. The CDR3 covers 14 residues. V gave up 2 bases and J gave up 0 bases, with 8 bases separating them. The germline V gene encodes CDR1 SGHNT and CDR2 YYREEE (reference sequence). For the CDR3, the DNA is TGTGCCAGCAGCTTTGGGGAAACTAACTATGGCTACACCTTC. It translates to CASSFGETNYGYTF.

The gene calls are TRBV19 and TRBJ1-1; 7 nucleotides align to TRBD1. From germline, CDR1 is LNHDA and CDR2 SQIVND (reference sequence). V lost 4 bases to trimming and J lost 1 base; unmatched junction nucleotides: 3. The CDR3 loop spans 14 amino acids. CDR3 residues: CASSKDRWNTEAFF. The CDR3 DNA reads as TGTGCCAGTAGTAAGGACAGGTGGAACACTGAAGCTTTCTTT.